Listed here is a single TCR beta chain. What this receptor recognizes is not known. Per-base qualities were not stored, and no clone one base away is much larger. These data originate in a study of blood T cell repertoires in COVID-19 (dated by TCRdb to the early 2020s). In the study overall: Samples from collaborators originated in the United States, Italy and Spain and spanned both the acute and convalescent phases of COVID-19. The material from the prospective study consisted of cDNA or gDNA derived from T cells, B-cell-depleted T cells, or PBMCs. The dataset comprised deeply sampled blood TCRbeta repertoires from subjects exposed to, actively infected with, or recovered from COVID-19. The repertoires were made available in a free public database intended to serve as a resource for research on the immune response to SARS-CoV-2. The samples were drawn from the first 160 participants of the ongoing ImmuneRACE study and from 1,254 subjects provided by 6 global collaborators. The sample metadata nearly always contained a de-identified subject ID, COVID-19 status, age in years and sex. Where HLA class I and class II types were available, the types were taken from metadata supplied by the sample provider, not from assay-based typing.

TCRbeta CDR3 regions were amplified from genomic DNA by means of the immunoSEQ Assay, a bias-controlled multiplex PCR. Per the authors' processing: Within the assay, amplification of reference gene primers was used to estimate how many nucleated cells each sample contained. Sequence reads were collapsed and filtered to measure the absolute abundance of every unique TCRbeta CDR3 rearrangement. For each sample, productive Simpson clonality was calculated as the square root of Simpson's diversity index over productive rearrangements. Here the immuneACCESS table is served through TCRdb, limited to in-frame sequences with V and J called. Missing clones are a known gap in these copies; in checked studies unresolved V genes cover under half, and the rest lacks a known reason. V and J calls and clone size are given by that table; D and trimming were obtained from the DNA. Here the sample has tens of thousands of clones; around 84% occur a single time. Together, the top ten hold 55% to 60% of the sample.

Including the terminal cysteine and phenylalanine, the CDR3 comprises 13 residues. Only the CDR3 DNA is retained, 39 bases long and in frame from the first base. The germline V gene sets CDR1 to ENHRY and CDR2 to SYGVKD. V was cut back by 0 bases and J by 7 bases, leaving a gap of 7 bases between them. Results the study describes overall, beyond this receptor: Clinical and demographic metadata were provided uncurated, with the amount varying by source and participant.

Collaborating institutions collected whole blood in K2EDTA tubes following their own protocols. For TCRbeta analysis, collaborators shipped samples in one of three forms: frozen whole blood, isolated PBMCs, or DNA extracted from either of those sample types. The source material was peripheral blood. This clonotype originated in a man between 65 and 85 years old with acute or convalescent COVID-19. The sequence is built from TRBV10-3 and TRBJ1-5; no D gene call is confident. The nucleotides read TGTGCCATCAGTGAGTCCGGAGGGCAGCCCCAGCATTTT. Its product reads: CAISESGGQPQHF.